The T cell receptor beta chain under discussion was sequenced for a study of cytomegalovirus exposure and HLA in healthy donors. Germline loops: CDR1 KGHSH, CDR2 LQKENI. The length of the CDR3 is 15 residues. V shed 4 bases, J shed 5 bases, and the junction held 6 bases outside the gene matches. Primers for the PCR totalled 60 Vbeta and 13 Jbeta. Assay: immunoSEQ multiplex PCR; the TCRdb copy retains only in-frame clones and omits some. The table includes some 50,000 clones, roughly 72% detected once. Sample: PBMCs. The TCR originated in a woman aged 45-65 years in good health and CMV-seropositive. The chain is built from TRBV18 and TRBJ2-1, with TRBD2 matching over 9 bases. The CDR3 is CASSHGRTSDNEQFF. The CDR3 bases are TGTGCCAGCTCACACGGGAGGACTAGCGACAATGAGCAGTTCTTC.